This TCR beta chain was sequenced in a study of CD8 T cells in Susac syndrome. As for the study in general: Intravenous immunoglobulin alone or corticosteroids were being given to patients with Susac syndrome at blood draw, unless they were therapy-naive.

The CDR3 is 14 residues long. V was cut by 3 bases and J by 3 bases, with 9 bases left in between. Germline CDR1 SGDLS, CDR2 YYNGEE. Random hexamers were used to reverse transcribe an amount of about 0.5 to 1 ug RNA. immunoSEQ multiplex PCR amplified TCR beta CDR3 across 54 Vbeta, 13 Jbeta. MiXCR was run by TCRdb on the immunoSEQ multiplex PCR reads, yielding one entry per CDR3 protein. Among roughly 100,000 distinct CDR3 sequences, roughly 94% were seen once, and the ten largest hold roughly 0.43%. The Susac syndrome patients fit the recently defined diagnostic criteria for definite or probable disease. Negative isolation was used for CD8+ and CD4+ T cells and FACS enrichment for TEMRA cells.

This TCR was recovered from a human donor with Susac syndrome. This chain joins TRBV9 and TRBJ2-2; tentative D call: TRBD1 (5 bases). Sequencing was done on a sample of CD8+ T cells from PBMCs. For the CDR3, the DNA is TGTGCCAGCAGCGGAGACAGCGACACCGGGGAGCTGTTTTTT. Protein: CASSGDSDTGELFF.